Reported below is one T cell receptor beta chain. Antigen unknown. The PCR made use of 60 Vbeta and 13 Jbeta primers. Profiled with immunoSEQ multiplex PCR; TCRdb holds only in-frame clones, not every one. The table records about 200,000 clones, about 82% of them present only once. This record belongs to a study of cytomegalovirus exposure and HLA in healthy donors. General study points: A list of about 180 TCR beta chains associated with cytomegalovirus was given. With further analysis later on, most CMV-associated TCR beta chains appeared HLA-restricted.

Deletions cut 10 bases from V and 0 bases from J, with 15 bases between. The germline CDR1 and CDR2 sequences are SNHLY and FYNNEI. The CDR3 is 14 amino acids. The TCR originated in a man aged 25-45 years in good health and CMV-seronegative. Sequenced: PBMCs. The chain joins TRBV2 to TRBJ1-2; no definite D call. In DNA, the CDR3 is TGTGCCACCCGGTCGGGGTCTTCTAACTATGGCTACACCTTC. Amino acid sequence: CATRSGSSNYGYTF.